These T cell receptor beta chains were read from a single sample in a study of cytomegalovirus exposure and HLA in healthy donors. Produced via immunoSEQ multiplex PCR; TCRdb's table is partial and in-frame only. The listing contains under 120,000 clones. Source material: PBMCs. These receptors all stem from a man in his fifties in good health and CMV-seronegative. Both conserved end residues are part of each CDR3. D genes are given only for firm matches.

>TRBJ2-7|.|TRBV19
TGTGCCAGTAGCTTATACAACACAGGGTACGAGCAGTACTTC
CASSLYNTGYEQYF
>TRBJ2-2|.|TRBV6-5
TGTGCCAGCAGTTACTCGGGCCACGGGGAGCTGTTTTTT
CASSYSGHGELFF
>TRBJ2-4|TRBD1|TRBV2
TGTGCCAGCAGTATGGACAGGGGTAGGGGAAACATTCAGTACTTC
CASSMDRGRGNIQYF
>TRBJ1-1|.|TRBV19
TGTGCCAGTAGTATCGCAGGGGTAGATACTGAAGCTTTCTTT
CASSIAGVDTEAFF
>TRBJ2-1|TRBD2|TRBV27
TGTGCCAGCGGACTAGCGGGAAACAATGAGCAGTTCTTC
CASGLAGNNEQFF
>TRBJ1-1|.|TRBV11-3
TGTGCCAGCAGCTTAGATTTGCGGGACTTGACCCAAAACACTGAAGCTTTCTTT
CASSLDLRDLTQNTEAFF
>TRBJ2-7|.|TRBV19
TGTGCCAGTAGTATAAACTATCTCGGTTACGAGCAGTACTTC
CASSINYLGYEQYF
>TRBJ2-1|.|TRBV27
TGTGCCAGCAGCCTCGGGGGTAGCTCCTACAATGAGCAGTTCTTC
CASSLGGSSYNEQFF
>TRBJ2-3|.|TRBV14
TGTGCCAGCTCCCCTTGGACAGAACCAGATACGCAGTATTTT
CASSPWTEPDTQYF
>TRBJ2-6|.|TRBV5-1
TGCGCCAGCAGCAGGGACATGCCAAGCTCTGGGGCCAACGTCCTGACTTTC
CASSRDMPSSGANVLTF
>TRBJ2-1|TRBD2|TRBV11-3
TGTGCCAGCAGCTTAGACCCCGTTGGATCTAGCGGGAGGGATGAGCAGTTCTTC
CASSLDPVGSSGRDEQFF
>TRBJ2-4|TRBD2|TRBV19
TGTGCCAGTAGTAGCGGGAGTGCCAAAAACATTCAGTACTTC
CASSSGSAKNIQYF
>TRBJ1-2|.|TRBV5-6
TGTGCCAGCAGCTCGAACTATGGCTACACCTTC
CASSSNYGYTF
>TRBJ1-6|.|TRBV18
TGTGCCAGCTCACCAGAAGGGAGCTATAATTCACCCCTCCACTTT
CASSPEGSYNSPLHF
>TRBJ2-7|.|TRBV9
TGTGCCAGCAGCGCCCACTCGACTTCCTACGAGCAGTACTTC
CASSAHSTSYEQYF
>TRBJ2-1|.|TRBV30
TGTGCCTGGAATCCTGGCCAGACTTTATACAATGAGCAGTTCTTC
CAWNPGQTLYNEQFF
>TRBJ2-5|TRBD2|TRBV5-1
TGCGCCAGCAGCCCAAGGACTAGCGGCGCCCAAGGACGAGAGACCCAGTACTTC
CASSPRTSGAQGRETQYF
>TRBJ2-3|.|TRBV5-1
TGCGCCAGCAGTTCATCCAGGGACACAGATACGCAGTATTTT
CASSSSRDTDTQYF
>TRBJ1-5|.|TRBV10-3
TGTGCCATCAGTGAGTCGGTAGGGACTCGGGTCAATCAGCCCCAGCATTTT
CAISESVGTRVNQPQHF
>TRBJ2-7|TRBD1|TRBV5-1
TGCGCCAGCAGCTTGGACAGGGGGTCCTACGAGCAGTACTTC
CASSLDRGSYEQYF
>TRBJ2-1|.|TRBV25-1
TGTGCCAGCAGTGAACGGGAGTCTTACAATGAGCAGTTCTTC
CASSERESYNEQFF
>TRBJ1-1|.|TRBV18
TGTGCCAGCTCACCAACCATGGGCAGGCCGCCTGAAGCTTTCTTT
CASSPTMGRPPEAFF
>TRBJ1-3|.|TRBV18
TGTGCCAGCTCCCCTACAGGCGGCGTACGCGGAAACACCATATATTTT
CASSPTGGVRGNTIYF
>TRBJ2-1|TRBD1|TRBV6-5
TGTGCCAGCAATATACAGGGGGCTGACTACAATGAGCAGTTCTTC
CASNIQGADYNEQFF
>TRBJ2-4|.|TRBV11-2
TGTGCCAGCAGCTTAGGACCAGGAAACATTCAGTACTTC
CASSLGPGNIQYF
>TRBJ2-3|TRBD2|TRBV30
TGTGCCTGGAGGCAAAGCGGGAGGGGCACAGATACGCAGTATTTT
CAWRQSGRGTDTQYF
>TRBJ2-7|.|TRBV5-1
TGCGCCAGCAGCTTGGGCGGGCCTCACCACGAGCAGTACTTC
CASSLGGPHHEQYF
>TRBJ2-2|.|TRBV5-1
TGCGCCAGCAGAATTGGAGTGTATAGTGGCCGGTCGACCGGGGAGCTGTTTTTT
CASRIGVYSGRSTGELFF
>TRBJ2-1|.|TRBV10-2
TGCGCCACCTTCCTTGACAGGTACAATGAGCAGTTCTTC
CATFLDRYNEQFF
>TRBJ2-1|.|TRBV29-1
TGCAGCGGAGGTAAACAGCCGCGGGTGCAGTTCTTC
CSGGKQPRVQFF
>TRBJ1-5|.|TRBV4-1
TGCGCCAGCAGCCAAGTAAGGAGTCAGCCCCAGCATTTT
CASSQVRSQPQHF
>TRBJ1-5|.|TRBV28
TGTGCCAGCAGTCCAGGGGTAGTTGGCAATCAGCCCCAGCATTTT
CASSPGVVGNQPQHF
>TRBJ1-5|.|TRBV27
TGTGCCAGCAGTTTAGGACAGAGGTTAGGTCCCCAGCATTTT
CASSLGQRLGPQHF
>TRBJ2-5|TRBD1|TRBV2
TGTGCCAGCAATATCGAGACAGGGAAAGGAAAGACCCAGTACTTC
CASNIETGKGKTQYF
>TRBJ1-3|.|TRBV7-6
TGTGCCAGCAGCTTAGGACTTGGAAACACCATATATTTT
CASSLGLGNTIYF
>TRBJ1-4|.|TRBV19
TGTGCCAGTAGTATAGGAGGAAATAATGAAAAACTGTTTTTT
CASSIGGNNEKLFF
>TRBJ1-3|.|TRBV5-1
TGCGCCAGCAGCTTGACAACTGGAAACACCATATATTTT
CASSLTTGNTIYF
>TRBJ2-7|TRBD2|TRBV29-1
TGCAGCGTCCCCGGGACTAGCGGGATCTACGAGCAGTACTTC
CSVPGTSGIYEQYF
>TRBJ1-6|.|TRBV4-3
TGCGCCAGCAGCCTAAGAACAGCCGCAGCAAAGGATTCACCCCTCCACTTT
CASSLRTAAAKDSPLHF
>TRBJ1-1|TRBD1|TRBV5-4
TGTGCCAGCAGCTTGGATGACAGGGGTTACGCTGAAGCTTTCTTT
CASSLDDRGYAEAFF
>TRBJ2-7|TRBD1|TRBV5-5
TGTGCCAGCAGCTCCAGGGGGACACCGAGGCGCTACGAGCAGTACTTC
CASSSRGTPRRYEQYF
>TRBJ2-1|.|TRBV4-3
TGCGCCAGCAGCCCACAAACCTCCCTAACGAGGGCGGGCTCCTACAATGAGCAGTTCTTC
CASSPQTSLTRAGSYNEQFF
>TRBJ1-1|.|TRBV19
TGTGCCAGTAGTATAGATTCTTCGGTTGGCGGAGCTTTCTTT
CASSIDSSVGGAFF
>TRBJ2-6|.|TRBV5-6
TGTGCCAGCAGCCGAATAGGGGTCGGGGCCAACGTCCTGACTTTC
CASSRIGVGANVLTF
>TRBJ1-2|TRBD1|TRBV5-1
TGCGCCAGCAGCTTGGAAGGGACAGCTAACTATGGCTACACCTTC
CASSLEGTANYGYTF
>TRBJ2-3|TRBD2|TRBV5-1
TGCGCCAGCAGCAATACTAGCGGGAGTAACACAGATACGCAGTATTTT
CASSNTSGSNTDTQYF
>TRBJ1-1|TRBD1|TRBV9
TGTGCCAGCAGCGTAGAGGGACAGGGGATGACTGAAGCTTTCTTT
CASSVEGQGMTEAFF
>TRBJ2-2|.|TRBV9
TGTGCCAGCAGCGCGTCGAACAGGGTCGTCGGGGAGCTGTTTTTT
CASSASNRVVGELFF
>TRBJ2-5|.|TRBV9
TGTGCCAGCAGCGTAGGATCCAGGGCGGAGACCCAGTACTTC
CASSVGSRAETQYF
>TRBJ2-1|TRBD2|TRBV27
TGTGCCAGCAGGCTAGGCTCACGAGCGGGAGGGCCTGATCTAGCTGAGCAGTTCTTC
CASRLGSRAGGPDLAEQFF
>TRBJ2-2|.|TRBV6-5
TGTGCCAGCAGTTATTCCAGGGGTACCGGGGAGCTGTTTTTT
CASSYSRGTGELFF
>TRBJ2-5|TRBD2|TRBV11-3
TGTGCCAGCAGTGCTGGGGAGGGTGAGACCCAGTACTTC
CASSAGEGETQYF
>TRBJ1-1|.|TRBV10-1
TGCGCCAGCAGTCTGTCGGGGGGATCTGAAGCTTTCTTT
CASSLSGGSEAFF